This T cell receptor (beta chain) was profiled in a study of blood T cell repertoires in COVID-19. Study overall: Samples of COVID-19 (acute and convalescent) were obtained from the United States, Italy and Spain. PBMCs, B-cell-depleted T cells, or T cells were the source of the cDNA or gDNA that made up the material.

In the study's own analysis: Amplified reference gene primers provided the basis for estimating nucleated cell counts. The assay was immunoSEQ multiplex PCR, and TCRdb's table has in-frame clones only and misses some. D and trimming come from the DNA, and the V and J calls and clone size come from that table. The sample lists a few hundred thousand clones; 80% to 90% were seen once. Sequenced input: peripheral blood. The clonotype originates from a man aged 50 or older with active or convalescent COVID-19.

The CDR3 nucleotides read TGTGCCACCTCGGGACATAACTCCTACGAGCAGTACTTC. This sequence encodes CATSGHNSYEQYF. V gene TRBV24-1 combines with J gene TRBJ2-7, with a tentative D call TRBD1 (6 bases). This CDR3 spans 13 amino acids. V was shortened by 9 bases and J by 0 bases, with 11 bases between the two germline ends. Germline V gene lookup returns CDR1 KGHDR and CDR2 SFDVKD.